One sample yielded the 24 T cell receptor beta chains listed below, sequenced in a study of control samples from healthy donors and cancer patients. Using immunoSEQ multiplex PCR, the repertoire was profiled, and TCRdb retains in-frame clones only, with some absent. The sample lists about 80,000 clones; roughly 86% were seen once. The sequencing sample was made of blood. The receptor source for this set is a man between 45 and 60 years old in good health.

The table lists this clone with a few counts. V is TRBV19 and J is TRBJ1-5, with D maybe TRBD1 (6 bases). The CDR3 consists of 16 residues. V gave up 4 bases and J gave up 1 base, with 14 bases separating them. The germline CDR1 and CDR2 sequences are LNHDA and SQIVND (reference sequence). The CDR3: CASSTPGTSSNQPQHF. CDR3 DNA sequence: TGTGCCAGTAGTACCCCCGGGACATCGAGCAATCAGCCCCAGCATTTT.

The gene calls are TRBV4-2 and TRBJ2-5, with 7 bases aligning to TRBD2. Germline V CDR1 and CDR2: LGHNA, YNFKEQ. V lost 5 bases to trimming and J lost 1 base; unmatched junction nucleotides: 7. This CDR3 contains 15 residues. CDR3 protein: CASSLFTSAQETQYF. CDR3 in DNA: TGTGCCAGCAGCTTATTCACTAGCGCCCAAGAGACCCAGTACTTC.

The J gene is TRBJ2-3, the V gene TRBV5-1, with 9 bases fitting TRBD2. The CDR3 covers 17 residues. The germline gives CDR1 SGHRS, CDR2 YFSETQ. Trimming took 2 bases from V and 0 from J; bases not matched to a gene: 7. CDR3 bases: TGCGCCAGCAGCTTTAGCGGGGGCCTCGGAAGCACAGATACGCAGTATTTT. It is translated as CASSFSGGLGSTDTQYF.

The chain combines TRBV13 with TRBJ2-2; 7 nucleotides agree with TRBD1. The V segment lost 5 bases and the J segment 3 bases; nucleotides outside the gene matches: 6. Germline V CDR1 and CDR2: PRHDT, FYEKMQ (reference sequence). The CDR3 consists of 15 residues. CDR3 loop: CASSTADRDTGELFF. The CDR3 nucleotides are TGTGCCAGCAGCACAGCTGACAGGGACACCGGGGAGCTGTTTTTT.

Turning to this clone: A junction boundary mismatches the germline segment, possibly from a read error. The chain has TRBV29-1 and TRBJ1-1; D may be TRBD1 (6 bases). In germline, CDR1 is SQVTM, CDR2 ANQGSEA. The CDR3 totals 16 residues. CDR3 bases: TGCAGCGTAGAAGACAGGTCCTCTTTAGTGAACACTGAAGCTTTCTTT. Protein sequence: CSVEDRSSLVNTEAFF. The variable domain in full, with the rest retrieved from reference TRBV29-1 and TRBJ1-1, is SAVISQKPSRDICQRGTSLTIQCQVDSQVTMMFWYRQQPGQSLTLIATANQGSEATYESGFVIDKFPISRPNLTFSTLTVSNMSPEDSSIYLCSVEDRSSLVNTEAFFGQGTRLTVV.

This clone came up a few times. The V call is TRBV2, the J call TRBJ1-5, with 7 nucleotides matching TRBD1. V dropped 1 base and J dropped 6; count of bases not matched to a gene: 3. Germline assignment: CDR1 SNHLY and CDR2 FYNNEI. The CDR3 extends over 14 amino acids. DNA for the CDR3: TGTGCCAGCAGTGAAGGTAGGGGGCTTCAGCCCCAGCATTTT. Amino acid sequence: CASSEGRGLQPQHF.

The chain's CDR3 is CASSLFGRVLTGELFF. In DNA form, the CDR3 reads TGTGCCAGCAGCTTATTTGGCAGGGTGCTTACCGGGGAGCTGTTTTTT. The gene calls are TRBV7-9 and TRBJ2-2; possibly TRBD1 for D (5 bases). Trimming took 2 bases from V and 5 from J, leaving 15 bases between them. The germline gives CDR1 SEHNR, CDR2 FQNEAQ (reference sequence). CDR3 length: 16 residues.

This clone was picked up a small number of times. This chain links TRBV12-2 with TRBJ2-5; TRBD2 reflects the table's D call only, with no check against the DNA. TRBV12-2 is recorded as a pseudogene. This CDR3 is 17 amino acids long. The CDR3 loop is CARRIGTSGGAGETQYF. For the CDR3, the DNA is TGTGCAAGGCGCATCGGGACTAGCGGGGGGGCAGGGGAGACCCAGTACTTC.

The chain has TRBV30 and TRBJ1-6; 8 nucleotides match TRBD1. The CDR3 covers 14 residues. The ends lost 1 base at V and 9 bases at J; junction bases unmatched: 5. Germline V CDR1 and CDR2: GTSNPN, SVGIG (reference sequence). The CDR3 loop reads CAWSGTGGSSPLHF. CDR3 coding DNA: TGTGCCTGGAGTGGCACAGGGGGGAGTTCACCCCTCCACTTT.

The chain couples TRBV29-1 to TRBJ1-1; tentative D call: TRBD1 (6 bases). Germline assignment: CDR1 SQVTM and CDR2 ANQGSEA. Trimming cost V 5 bases and J 0 bases, with 13 bases left between them. The CDR3 sequence is 14 residues long. The DNA of the CDR3 is TGCAGCGTTCGGACAGTTGGTTTGAACACTGAAGCTTTCTTT. Its protein is CSVRTVGLNTEAFF.

The CDR3 region has the DNA TGTGCCAGCAGGAGCCCGGGACTAGCGACCGGGGAGCTGTTTTTT. Protein product: CASRSPGLATGELFF. J is TRBJ2-2 and V is TRBV6-5; 10 nucleotides align to TRBD2. V lost 6 bases, J lost 5 bases, and 6 bases stayed unmatched. Looked up from germline, CDR1 is MNHEY and CDR2 is SVGAGI. The CDR3 totals 15 residues.

For the CDR3, the DNA is TGCGCCAGCAGGAGACTAGCGGGGGGTGATGAGCAGTTCTTC. This sequence encodes CASRRLAGGDEQFF. The V call is TRBV5-1, the J call TRBJ2-1, with 13 bases matching TRBD2. V dropped 5 bases and J dropped 8; count of bases not matched to a gene: 4. Germline V gives CDR1 SGHRS, CDR2 YFSETQ. The CDR3 runs to 14 residues.

The J gene is TRBJ1-5, the V gene TRBV2, with a weak D call TRBD1 (6 bases). Germline CDR1 reads SNHLY; CDR2 reads FYNNEI. The ends were cut back, 8 bases at V and 8 bases at J, with 28 bases in the middle. The length of the CDR3 is 17 residues. The CDR3 coding sequence is TGTGCCAGCCGAACCAGGGGCGGGAATAAATCAGTTGAGCCCCAGCATTTT. Translating gives CASRTRGGNKSVEPQHF.

This chain joins TRBV7-2 and TRBJ1-5, with 7 bases aligning to TRBD1. Looked up from germline, CDR1 is SGHTA and CDR2 is FQGNSA. The J segment lost 9 bases and the V segment lost 5 bases, leaving 10 bases of the junction unmatched. The CDR3 contains 14 residues. In DNA form, the CDR3 reads TGTGCCAGCAGCGTGGGACAGACAAGTGCGCCCCAGCATTTT. It is translated as CASSVGQTSAPQHF.

CDR3 DNA: TGCGCCAGCAGCTTAAACAGGATGGGAGACGGTGAAGCTTTCTTT. As protein: CASSLNRMGDGEAFF. The chain couples TRBV5-1 to TRBJ1-1, with a weak D call TRBD1 (5 bases). The CDR3 has 15 amino acids. Trimming took 2 bases from V and 7 from J, leaving 18 bases between them. Germline CDR1 and CDR2: SGHRS and YFSETQ.

This clone was found a few times. The rearrangement links TRBV5-1 to TRBJ2-3, with D tentatively TRBD2 (6 bases). The V end was cut by 4 bases, the J end by 1 base, with 19 bases between. The V gene's germline CDR1 is SGHRS and CDR2 YFSETQ. The CDR3 length is 17 residues. In nucleotides, the CDR3 is TGCGCCAGCAGCGCAGGGCGCCAGCCGGGAGGCACAGATACGCAGTATTTT. Protein product: CASSAGRQPGGTDTQYF.

The sample holds one count of this clone. For the CDR3, the DNA is TGCGCCAGCAGCAGGACAGGGCCTAACTATGGCTACACCTTC. As protein: CASSRTGPNYGYTF. The V and J genes are TRBV5-1 and TRBJ1-2, with 8 bases lining up with TRBD1. Losses at the gene ends were 4 bases for V and 0 bases for J; bases not matched to a gene: 2. CDR1 is SGHRS and CDR2 is YFSETQ in the germline V gene. The CDR3 loop spans 14 amino acids.

In nucleotides, the CDR3 is TGCGCCAGCAGCCAAGAAGGCGGGGTCGACTACAATGAGCAGTTCTTC. As protein: CASSQEGGVDYNEQFF. The chain couples TRBV4-1 to TRBJ2-1; possibly TRBD2 for D (6 bases). Germline V CDR1 and CDR2: MGHRA, YSYEKL. V was pared by 0 bases and J by 3 bases, with 12 bases between. This CDR3 region has 16 residues.

The rearrangement links TRBV11-3 to TRBJ2-3; D is perhaps TRBD2 (5 bases). V was cut by 0 bases and J by 1 base, with 11 bases left in between. CDR3 size: 16 residues. The germline CDR1 and CDR2 sequences are SGHNT and YENEEA. The CDR3 nucleotides are TGTGCCAGCAGCTTAGAGAAGAGGGCCCGCACAGATACGCAGTATTTT. It codes for CASSLEKRARTDTQYF.

This rearrangement joins TRBV27 to TRBJ1-3; D is unresolved. Germline CDR1 and CDR2: MNHEY and SMNVEV (reference sequence). CDR3 size: 13 residues. Between the trimmed V and J ends, which lost 7 bases and 4 bases, there was a span of 11 bases. CDR3 in amino acids: CASKTRSGNTIYF. Written as DNA, the CDR3 is TGTGCCAGCAAGACACGCTCAGGAAACACCATATATTTT.

CDR3 DNA: TGTGCCAGCAGCTCTTCAGGGAAGCGAGAGACCCAGTACTTC. The encoded protein is CASSSSGKRETQYF. The rearrangement uses TRBV7-9 and TRBJ2-5; TRBD1 might be the D (5 bases). CDR1 is SEHNR, CDR2 FQNEAQ, per germline (reference sequence). V was pared by 4 bases and J by 4 bases, with 13 bases between. This CDR3 has 14 amino acids.

This rearrangement joins TRBV7-3 to TRBJ1-1; the D is unclear. CDR3 size: 13 residues. Per germline, CDR1 SGHTA and CDR2 FQGTGA. Trimming pared 5 bases from V and 5 bases from J, leaving 12 bases between. The CDR3 nucleotides are TGTGCCAGCAGCCCAACCCCAACAACTGAAGCTTTCTTT. This encodes CASSPTPTTEAFF. The whole variable domain, filled in from reference TRBV7-3 and TRBJ1-1, reads GAGVSQTPSNKVTEKGKYVELRCDPISGHTALYWYRQSLGQGPEFLIYFQGTGAADDSGLPNDRFFAVRPEGSVSTLKIQRTERGDSAVYLCASSPTPTTEAFFGQGTRLTVV.

The chain employs TRBV20-1 and TRBJ2-5, with a weak D call TRBD2 (5 bases). This CDR3 comprises 10 residues. V was pared by 5 bases and J by 10 bases, with 11 bases between. Per the germline V gene, CDR1 is DFQATT and CDR2 is SNEGSKA (reference sequence). DNA of the CDR3: TGCAGTGCTGTTCGGGAAGGCCAGTACTTC. Translation: CSAVREGQYF.

The rearrangement links TRBV5-4 to TRBJ1-1, with 7 bases matching TRBD1. The CDR3 has 14 amino acids. J gave up 11 bases and V 0 bases, and 10 bases lay outside the gene matches. Per germline, CDR1 SGHNT and CDR2 YYREEE (reference sequence). The CDR3 is CASSLETTGSRAFF. In nucleotides, the CDR3 is TGTGCCAGCAGCTTGGAAACGACAGGGAGTCGGGCTTTCTTT.